One and the same sample provided the 6 T cell receptor beta chains below, sequenced in a study of cytomegalovirus exposure and HLA in healthy donors. Libraries were prepared by immunoSEQ multiplex PCR; TCRdb keeps only in-frame clonotypes and omits some of them. The sample holds fewer than 250,000 clones, approximately 87% seen once. The sequencing sample was made of PBMCs. The receptor set was obtained from a man aged 18 to 30 in good health and CMV-seronegative.

The chain uses TRBV28 and TRBJ1-6, with D possibly TRBD1 on 6 matching bases. V was shortened by 5 bases and J by 8 bases, with 10 bases between the two germline ends. The CDR3 covers 13 residues. Germline CDR1 MDHEN, CDR2 SYDVKM. The CDR3 region is CASSTGSHSPLHF. As DNA, the CDR3 is TGTGCCAGCAGTACAGGGTCCCATTCACCCCTCCACTTT.

V usage is TRBV5-1 and J usage is TRBJ2-5; tentatively, D is TRBD1 (5 bases). Germline V gives CDR1 SGHRS, CDR2 YFSETQ. Trimming took 4 bases from V and 1 from J, leaving 14 bases between them. This CDR3 contains 15 residues. In nucleotides, the CDR3 is TGCGCCAGCAGCATAAGACAGAACCTCCAAGAGACCCAGTACTTC. It codes for CASSIRQNLQETQYF. The full variable domain, with the rest looked up from reference TRBV5-1 and TRBJ2-5, is KAGVTQTPRYLIKTRGQQVTLSCSPISGHRSVSWYQQTPGQGLQFLFEYFSETQRNKGNFPGRFSGRQFSNSRSEMNVSTLELGDSALYLCASSIRQNLQETQYFGPGTRLLVL.

The chain carries TRBV7-9 and TRBJ2-2; 8 bases agree with TRBD2. The junction had 0 bases not matched to a gene; V was cut back by 7 bases and J by 5 bases. The CDR3 covers 12 residues. Germline values: CDR1 SEHNR, CDR2 FQNEAQ (reference sequence). CDR3 DNA sequence: TGTGCCAGCATAGCGGGGACCGGGGAGCTGTTTTTT. It translates to CASIAGTGELFF.

The chain joins TRBV5-6 to TRBJ2-1; the match to TRBD2 covers 10 bases. After removal of 4 bases from V and 7 bases from J, the junction contained 8 bases not matched to a gene. Germline lookup yields CDR1 SGHDT and CDR2 YYEEEE. This CDR3 spans 15 amino acids. CDR3 sequence (DNA): TGTGCCAGCAGCCTATGGACTAGCGGCGCTAATGAGCAGTTCTTC. This gives the protein CASSLWTSGANEQFF.

This clone was counted between two and nine times. Here the CDR3 reads CASSASKAGNSPLHF. The CDR3 DNA is TGTGCCAGCAGTGCCTCGAAAGCGGGGAATTCACCCCTCCACTTT. The chain joins TRBV2 to TRBJ1-6; no clear D gene. CDR1 is SNHLY, CDR2 FYNNEI, per germline. The CDR3 covers 15 residues. V dropped 4 bases and J dropped 7 bases, with 14 bases sitting between them.

The V and J genes are TRBV30 and TRBJ1-5; D unclear. CDR1 GTSNPN and CDR2 SVGIG come from the germline V gene (reference sequence). The CDR3 totals 14 residues. Trimming stripped 0 bases from V and 2 bases from J, with 8 bases between. DNA of the CDR3: TGTGCCTGGAGTGTGTACAGCCGCAATCAGCCCCAGCATTTT. Protein product: CAWSVYSRNQPQHF.